These 25 T cell receptor beta chains were sequenced from one sample in a study of blood T cell repertoires in COVID-19. TCRdb's table, derived via immunoSEQ multiplex PCR, lists solely in-frame clones and lacks some. The sample carries approximately 45,000 clones, 88% recorded once. The sample comprised peripheral blood. The receptors come from a human donor in a cohort sampled during active COVID-19.

This rearrangement joins TRBV6-5 to TRBJ2-4; a possible D gene is TRBD2 (6 bases). The germline CDR1 and CDR2 sequences are MNHEY and SVGAGI. The CDR3 has 15 residues. V was clipped by 5 bases and J by 0 bases, with 11 bases between them. The DNA of the CDR3 is TGTGCCAGCAGTCACCGGGAGCTAGCCAAAAACATTCAGTACTTC. This sequence encodes CASSHRELAKNIQYF.

The J gene is TRBJ1-1, the V gene TRBV7-9, with no clear D. CDR1 is SEHNR, CDR2 FQNEAQ, per germline (reference sequence). CDR3 length: 13 amino acids. The V gene lost 5 bases and the J gene lost 0 bases, with 7 bases spanning the gap. CDR3 bases: TGTGCCAGCAGCGTCACAGTGAACACTGAAGCTTTCTTT. Translation gives CASSVTVNTEAFF. Variable domain in full (rest from reference TRBV7-9 and TRBJ1-1): DTGVSQNPRHKITKRGQNVTFRCDPISEHNRLYWYRQTLGQGPEFLTYFQNEAQLEKSRLLSDRFSAERPKGSFSTLEIQRTEQGDSAMYLCASSVTVNTEAFFGQGTRLTVV.

The gene calls are TRBV19 and TRBJ1-1; no firm D call. CDR1 LNHDA and CDR2 SQIVND come from the germline V gene (reference sequence). The V and J ends lost 5 bases and 0 bases respectively, with 7 bases between them. This CDR3 region has 13 residues. CDR3 nucleotides: TGTGCCAGTAGTGCTGGCATGAACACTGAAGCTTTCTTT. This encodes CASSAGMNTEAFF.

The DNA for the CDR3 is TGTGCCAGCAGTTACTCAACATCACCCCTCCACTTT. This translates into CASSYSTSPLHF. The chain joins TRBV6-2 or TRBV6-3 to TRBJ1-6; no definite D call. Between the trimmed V and J ends, which lost 0 bases and 10 bases, there was a span of 4 bases. There are 12 residues in the CDR3. Germline V gene data show CDR1 as MNHEY and CDR2 as SVGEGT.

The V gene is TRBV7-2, the J gene TRBJ2-6, with D perhaps TRBD1 (6 bases). This CDR3 is built from 15 residues. CDR1 SGHTA and CDR2 FQGNSA come from the germline V gene. The V gene lost 5 bases and the J gene lost 4 bases, with 12 bases spanning the gap. CDR3 bases: TGTGCCAGCAGCCTAACAGGGTCAGGGGCCAACGTCCTGACTTTC. This sequence encodes CASSLTGSGANVLTF.

V and J are TRBV4-3 and TRBJ1-5, with 10 bases fitting TRBD1. V lost 2 bases to trimming and J lost 3 bases; unmatched junction nucleotides: 4. Germline V gene sequence: CDR1 LGHNA, CDR2 YSLEER. The CDR3 contains 16 residues. The CDR3 region has the DNA TGCGCCAGCAGCCAAACCGGGACAGGGGACAATCAGCCCCAGCATTTT. This gives the protein CASSQTGTGDNQPQHF.

The rearrangement links TRBV7-9 to TRBJ1-1; D possibly corresponds to TRBD1 (5 bases). Between the trimmed V and J ends, which lost 5 bases and 2 bases, there was a span of 18 bases. Germline loops: CDR1 SEHNR, CDR2 FQNEAQ (reference sequence). CDR3 length equals 16 residues. The CDR3 DNA reads TGTGCCAGCAGCCCCCCCGCACAGGTAGTAAACACTGAAGCTTTCTTT. Its protein is CASSPPAQVVNTEAFF.

This clone was seen a single time. The V call is TRBV2, the J call TRBJ2-1, with TRBD2 identical over 7 bases. The germline CDR1 and CDR2 sequences are SNHLY and FYNNEI. V dropped 5 bases and J dropped 6; count of bases not matched to a gene: 10. The CDR3 consists of 15 residues. The CDR3 DNA is TGTGCCAGCAGTAGCGGGGACGTAAGGCGCAATGAGCAGTTCTTC. Translating gives CASSSGDVRRNEQFF. The whole variable domain, filled in from reference TRBV2 and TRBJ2-1, reads EPEVTQTPSHQVTQMGQEVILRCVPISNHLYFYWYRQILGQKVEFLVSFYNNEISEKSEIFDDQFSVERPDGSNFTLKIRSTKLEDSAMYFCASSSGDVRRNEQFFGPGTRLTVL.

This clone was recorded only once. This rearrangement joins TRBV7-3 to TRBJ1-2; D unresolved. Trimming shortened V by 5 bases and J by 3 bases, and 7 bases separated the two germline ends. Germline V gives CDR1 SGHTA, CDR2 FQGTGA. The CDR3 consists of 12 residues. The CDR3 here is CASSPGDYGYTF. The DNA for the CDR3 is TGTGCCAGCAGCCCGGGAGACTATGGCTACACCTTC.

The CDR3 loop reads CASSFRDSESPLHF. CDR3 nucleotides: TGTGCCAGCAGCTTCCGGGATAGTGAGTCACCCCTCCACTTT. The J gene is TRBJ1-6, the V gene TRBV5-4; no clear D gene. The CDR3 loop spans 14 amino acids. CDR1 SGHNT and CDR2 YYREEE come from the germline V gene (reference sequence). With 2 bases removed from V and 10 bases from J, the gap between germline ends came to 13 bases. Drawing the rest from reference TRBV5-4 and TRBJ1-6, the complete variable domain is ETGVTQSPTHLIKTRGQQVTLRCSSQSGHNTVSWYQQALGQGPQFIFQYYREEENGRGNFPPRFSGLQFPNYSSELNVNALELDDSALYLCASSFRDSESPLHFGNGTRLTVT.

The V gene is TRBV4-2, the J gene TRBJ2-7, with 9 bases identical to TRBD1. The CDR3 extends over 14 amino acids. The V segment lost 1 base and the J segment 4 bases; nucleotides outside the gene matches: 2. Germline V gives CDR1 LGHNA, CDR2 YNFKEQ. CDR3 bases: TGTGCCAGCAGCCAAGGGACAGGGGTATACGAGCAGTACTTC. It translates to CASSQGTGVYEQYF.

The V gene is TRBV12-5, the J gene TRBJ1-1; the D gene is possibly TRBD1 (6 bases). CDR3 length: 14 residues. Trimming took 6 bases from V and 0 from J, leaving 11 bases between them. CDR1 LGHNT and CDR2 FRNRAP come from the germline V gene. DNA for the CDR3: TGTGCTAGTGGCGGGGACACAATGAACACTGAAGCTTTCTTT. Residues: CASGGDTMNTEAFF.

The gene calls are TRBV3-1 (or the pseudogene TRBV3-2) and TRBJ1-5; D is ambiguous. CDR3 length equals 13 residues. Germline CDR1 and CDR2: LGHDT and YNNKEL (reference sequence). Between the trimmed V and J ends, which lost 5 bases and 5 bases, there was a span of 10 bases. The CDR3 reads CASSVRRDQPQHF. The DNA of the CDR3 is TGTGCCAGCAGCGTCAGGAGGGATCAGCCCCAGCATTTT.

This clone was recorded a few times. The chain uses TRBV29-1 and TRBJ2-1; TRBD2 matches at 7 bases. The trim removed 4 bases at V and 2 bases at J, leaving 5 bases unmatched. The CDR3 totals 14 residues. The germline V gene encodes CDR1 SQVTM and CDR2 ANQGSEA. The DNA of the CDR3 is TGCAGCGTTGTGTCGCTAGCGGCCTACAATGAGCAGTTCTTC. Its translation: CSVVSLAAYNEQFF.

The V call is TRBV6-6, the J call TRBJ1-1, with D uncertain. Germline-derived CDR1 and CDR2 are MNHNY and SVGAGI (reference sequence). This CDR3 is 13 amino acids long. Trimming pared 7 bases from V and 0 bases from J, leaving 9 bases between. The chain's CDR3 is CASKNSLNTEAFF. In DNA form, the CDR3 reads TGTGCCAGCAAAAACTCCCTGAACACTGAAGCTTTCTTT.

In this sample, this clone turned up once. The DNA of the CDR3 is TGCGCCAGCAGCTTGGGGGACATTAGCTCTGGAAACACCATATATTTT. Translating gives CASSLGDISSGNTIYF. V and J are TRBV5-1 and TRBJ1-3, with D maybe TRBD1 (6 bases). With 0 bases removed from V and 0 bases from J, the gap between germline ends came to 10 bases. The CDR3 is made up of 16 amino acids. The germline gives CDR1 SGHRS, CDR2 YFSETQ.

The CDR3 reads CASSFLPGNSPLHF. The CDR3 DNA sequence: TGTGCCAGCAGCTTTCTCCCCGGTAATTCACCCCTCCACTTT. V usage is TRBV7-9 and J usage is TRBJ1-6; D not certain. Germline CDR1 SEHNR, CDR2 FQNEAQ (reference sequence). Trimming removed 3 bases at V and 6 bases at J, with 9 bases between. The CDR3 loop spans 14 amino acids.

The chain links TRBV6-2 or TRBV6-3 to TRBJ2-5; D is perhaps TRBD2 (5 bases). The length of the CDR3 is 14 residues. V lost 0 bases and J lost 5, with 10 bases in between. CDR1 MNHEY and CDR2 SVGEGT come from the germline V gene. Here the CDR3 DNA reads TGTGCCAGCAGTTACTCTGGAGGAAGGGAGACCCAGTACTTC. Protein: CASSYSGGRETQYF.

The rearrangement links TRBV7-2 to TRBJ2-5, with 9 bases matching TRBD2. Germline V gene sequence: CDR1 SGHTA, CDR2 FQGNSA. There are 16 residues in the CDR3. V was clipped by 5 bases and J by 3 bases; unmatched bases: 10. The CDR3 nucleotides read TGTGCCAGCAGCCTAGGAAGCGGGGGGTTCGAAGAGACCCAGTACTTC. This sequence encodes CASSLGSGGFEETQYF.

This clone appeared once. The V call is TRBV5-8, the J call TRBJ1-6; D may be TRBD1 (5 bases). CDR3 length: 15 amino acids. Trimming removed 6 bases at V and 7 bases at J, with 17 bases between. Looked up from germline, CDR1 is SGHTS and CDR2 is YDEGEE. CDR3 residues: CASTKRGGTNSPLHF. Here the CDR3 DNA reads TGTGCCAGCACAAAACGGGGGGGGACGAATTCACCCCTCCACTTT.

This chain uses TRBV7-9 with TRBJ1-5, with 10 bases identical to TRBD1. J gave up 7 bases and V 5 bases, and 11 bases lay outside the gene matches. The germline CDR1 and CDR2 sequences are SEHNR and FQNEAQ (reference sequence). The CDR3 runs 16 residues. This chain's CDR3 is CASSPRGQGFGQPQHF. The DNA for the CDR3 is TGTGCCAGCAGCCCCCGGGGACAGGGGTTTGGACAGCCCCAGCATTTT.

The chain employs TRBV7-6 and TRBJ2-2, with 7 bases that match TRBD1. CDR1 SGHVS and CDR2 FNYEAQ come from the germline V gene. The ends lost 5 bases at V and 4 bases at J; junction bases unmatched: 13. The CDR3 spans 17 residues. CDR3 sequence (DNA): TGTGCCAGCAGCGAGGCATACAGGGGTTTGGTCACCGGGGAGCTGTTTTTT. The encoded protein is CASSEAYRGLVTGELFF.

This clone was observed a handful of times. The chain is built from TRBV7-8 and TRBJ1-5, with D hard to call. CDR1 and CDR2 from the germline V gene are SGHVS and FQNEAQ. Deletions cut 4 bases from V and 0 bases from J, with 4 bases between. The CDR3 has 13 residues. For the CDR3, the DNA is TGTGCCAGCAGCTATAGTAGCAATCAGCCCCAGCATTTT. Amino acid sequence: CASSYSSNQPQHF.

The chain combines TRBV4-3 with TRBJ1-1, with TRBD1 identical over 7 bases. The CDR3 is 15 residues long. Germline assignment: CDR1 LGHNA and CDR2 YSLEER. Losses at the gene ends were 0 bases for V and 0 bases for J; bases not matched to a gene: 1. This CDR3 is CASSQETGMNTEAFF. CDR3 sequence (DNA): TGCGCCAGCAGCCAAGAGACAGGGATGAACACTGAAGCTTTCTTT.

This chain joins TRBV4-3 and TRBJ2-1; a weak D match, TRBD2 (6 bases). This CDR3 is built from 15 residues. The V end was cut by 4 bases, the J end by 2 bases, with 12 bases between. The germline CDR1 and CDR2 sequences are LGHNA and YSLEER. The CDR3 here is CASSPGGTAYNEQFF. The DNA of the CDR3 is TGCGCCAGCAGCCCAGGAGGGACCGCCTACAATGAGCAGTTCTTC.